These T cell receptor beta chains were read from a single sample in a study of cytomegalovirus exposure and HLA in healthy donors. Profiling relied on immunoSEQ multiplex PCR, and the TCRdb table lists in-frame clones only, not all of them. Of roughly 100,000 clones in the sample, roughly a tenth are singletons; the top ten hold more than 5%. Material: PBMCs. Every receptor here comes from a man aged 40-49 years in good health and CMV-seropositive. The CDR3 runs from the conserved cysteine through the conserved F or W. Each record gives: clone size, V gene, CDR3 length, D gene, J gene, CDR3 protein, CDR3 DNA. The D gene is left open where the match is weak. Size is omitted from some rows. Given values are once, few, many or a class for expanded clones.

>few|TRBV27|13|NA|TRBJ2-5
CASSVRVTETQYF
TGTGCCAGCAGTGTCAGGGTCACAGAGACCCAGTACTTC
>NA|TRBV4-2|12|NA|TRBJ1-1
CASSPPYSEAFF
TGTGCCAGCAGCCCTCCTTACAGTGAAGCTTTCTTT
>few|TRBV27|15|TRBD2|TRBJ2-2
CASRAGTANTGELFF
TGTGCCAGCCGAGCGGGAACCGCGAACACCGGGGAGCTGTTTTTT
>NA|TRBV28|15|NA|TRBJ1-3
CASSRPWETGNTIYF
TGTGCCAGCAGTCGACCCTGGGAGACTGGAAACACCATATATTTT
>few|TRBV10-3|16|TRBD2|TRBJ2-1
CAISGLAGGLYNEQFF
TGTGCCATCAGTGGATTAGCGGGAGGACTATACAATGAGCAGTTCTTC
>few|TRBV6-1|13|NA|TRBJ2-7
CASRTGDSYEQYF
TGTGCCAGCAGGACAGGCGATTCCTACGAGCAGTACTTC
>NA|TRBV27|15|NA|TRBJ2-1
CASSPNSTPGNEQFF
TGTGCCAGCAGTCCTAATTCGACCCCGGGGAATGAGCAGTTCTTC
>few|TRBV6-5|15|NA|TRBJ2-1
CAIGGAGYPTNEQFF
TGTGCCATTGGGGGGGCGGGATATCCTACCAATGAGCAGTTCTTC
>few|TRBV5-8|13|TRBD1|TRBJ2-7
CASSRTGVYEQYF
TGTGCCAGCAGCCGGACAGGGGTATACGAGCAGTACTTC
>NA|TRBV28|14|TRBD1|TRBJ2-7
CASSSGQGPYEQYF
TGTGCCAGCAGTTCGGGACAGGGCCCCTACGAGCAGTACTTC
>few|TRBV29-1|13|TRBD2|TRBJ2-3
CSSTSGKTDTQYF
TGCAGCTCCACTAGCGGGAAAACAGATACGCAGTATTTT
>NA|TRBV7-2|17|TRBD2|TRBJ2-6
CASSSTSGNSGANVLTF
TGTGCCAGCAGCTCGACTAGCGGGAACTCTGGGGCCAACGTCCTGACTTTC
>few|TRBV19|12|TRBD1|TRBJ1-1
CASSPRTGEAFF
TGTGCCAGTAGTCCACGGACAGGAGAAGCTTTCTTT
>once|TRBV7-2|14|TRBD1|TRBJ2-7
CASSSTGGEYEQYF
TGTGCCAGCAGCTCGACAGGGGGCGAGTACGAGCAGTACTTC
>few|TRBV14|16|TRBD2|TRBJ2-1
CASSHGLAGVLDEQFF
TGTGCCAGCAGCCATGGACTAGCGGGAGTGCTCGATGAGCAGTTCTTC
>NA|TRBV5-6|14|TRBD1|TRBJ2-7
CASSSGTGFYEQYF
TGTGCCAGCAGCTCCGGGACAGGGTTCTACGAGCAGTACTTC
>few|TRBV29-1|14|TRBD1|TRBJ2-3
CSGLGGQGSDTQYF
TGCAGCGGCCTGGGGGGACAGGGGTCAGATACGCAGTATTTT
>few|TRBV4-2|14|NA|TRBJ2-7
CASSPAPSYYEQYF
TGTGCCAGCAGCCCAGCGCCGTCTTACTACGAGCAGTACTTC
>NA|TRBV7-9|13|TRBD2|TRBJ2-7
CASSGTSGNEQYF
TGTGCCAGCAGCGGGACTAGCGGGAACGAGCAGTATTTC
>NA|TRBV5-1|15|TRBD2|TRBJ2-1
CASSYSGSSYNEQFF
TGCGCCAGCAGCTACAGCGGGAGTTCCTACAATGAGCAGTTCTTC
>NA|TRBV10-3|13|NA|TRBJ2-5
CAISEAGLETQYF
TGTGCCATCAGTGAGGCGGGGCTGGAGACCCAGTACTTC
>few|TRBV19|14|TRBD1|TRBJ2-7
CASSRDRVSYEQYF
TGTGCCAGTAGTCGAGACAGGGTCTCCTACGAGCAGTACTTC
>few|TRBV7-2|15|TRBD2|TRBJ2-1
CASSLTGGPYNEQFF
TGTGCCAGCAGCTTAACGGGAGGGCCTTACAATGAGCAGTTCTTC
>few|TRBV5-4|18|TRBD2|TRBJ2-5
CASSLGLGGAGIRETQYF
TGTGCCAGCAGCTTGGGCCTTGGAGGAGCGGGAATCCGGGAGACCCAGTACTTC
>few|TRBV4-1|14|TRBD2|TRBJ2-1
CASSLSGSYNEQFF
TGCGCCAGCAGCCTTAGCGGGAGCTACAATGAGCAGTTCTTC
>few|TRBV7-3|16|NA|TRBJ2-5
CASSLTPGLTQETQYF
TGTGCCAGCAGCTTAACACCAGGGCTAACCCAAGAGACCCAGTACTTC